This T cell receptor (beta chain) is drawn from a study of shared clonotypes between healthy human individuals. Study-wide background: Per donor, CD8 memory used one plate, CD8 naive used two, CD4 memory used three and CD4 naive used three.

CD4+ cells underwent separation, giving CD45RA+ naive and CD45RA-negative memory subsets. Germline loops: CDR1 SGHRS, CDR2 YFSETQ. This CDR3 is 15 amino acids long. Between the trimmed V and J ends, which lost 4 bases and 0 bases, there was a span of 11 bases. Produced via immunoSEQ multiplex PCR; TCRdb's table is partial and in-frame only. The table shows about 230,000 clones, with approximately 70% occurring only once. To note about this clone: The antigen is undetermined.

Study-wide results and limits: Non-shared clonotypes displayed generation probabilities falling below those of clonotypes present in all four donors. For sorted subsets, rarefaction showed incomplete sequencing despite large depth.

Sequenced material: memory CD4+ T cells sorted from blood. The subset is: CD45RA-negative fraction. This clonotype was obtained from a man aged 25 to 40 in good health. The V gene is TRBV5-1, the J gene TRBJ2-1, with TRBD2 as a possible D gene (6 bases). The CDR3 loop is CASSIGGGSYNEQFF. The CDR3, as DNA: TGCGCCAGCAGCATCGGGGGAGGCTCCTACAATGAGCAGTTCTTC.